This T cell receptor (beta chain) comes out of a study of T cells in Graves' hyperthyroidism and ophthalmopathy. This clonotype showed up many times. Authors of the study amplified TCR beta CDR3 regions from RNA transcripts. The HTBI primer set drove a first-round RT-PCR of the TCR CDR3. TCRdb re-called the multiplex PCR reads through MiXCR, storing one row per CDR3 protein. This table holds roughly 200,000 distinct CDR3 sequences, about 17% found once. Trimming removed 1 base from V and 1 base from J, with 8 bases in between. The germline gives CDR1 SGHRS, CDR2 YFSETQ. CDR3 length: 14 residues. This clonotype originated in a man aged 35-49 years with Graves' hyperthyroidism. The chain links TRBV5-1 to TRBJ2-5; D assignment may be TRBD1 or TRBD2 (5 bases each). Sequencing was done on a sample of blood. The CDR3 loop is CASSLLGTQETQYF. The CDR3 coding sequence is TGCGCCAGCAGCTTGCTAGGGACCCAAGAGACCCAGTACTTC.